The 23 T cell receptor beta chains listed next were all sequenced from one sample in a study of cytomegalovirus exposure and HLA in healthy donors. It was with 60 Vbeta and 13 Jbeta primers that the PCR ran. Clones were sequenced by immunoSEQ multiplex PCR, and TCRdb holds only the in-frame ones, with some missing. In the table there are 100,000 to 150,000 clones, approximately 78% of which are singletons. The sequenced sample consisted of PBMCs. These receptors all come from a middle-aged woman in good health and CMV-seronegative.

This clone appeared a single time. This chain links TRBV2 with TRBJ2-5, with TRBD1 as a possible D gene (5 bases). The CDR3 length is 13 residues. Germline V gene sequence: CDR1 SNHLY, CDR2 FYNNEI. V lost 6 bases and J lost 3, with 11 bases in between. The CDR3 loop is CASRTWGEETQYF. CDR3 sequence (DNA): TGTGCCAGCAGGACATGGGGCGAAGAGACCCAGTACTTC.

This CDR3 reads CASSLSGDYGYTF. For the CDR3, the DNA is TGTGCCAGCAGCCTGTCAGGGGACTATGGCTACACCTTC. The rearrangement uses TRBV6-6 and TRBJ1-2; D may be TRBD1 (6 bases). The CDR3 is made up of 13 amino acids. Germline values: CDR1 MNHNY, CDR2 SVGAGI (reference sequence). V was shortened by 6 bases and J by 3 bases, with 11 bases between the two germline ends.

The chain recombines TRBV7-2 with TRBJ1-4; D call uncertain. V was trimmed by 3 bases and J by 2 bases, leaving 7 bases between them. The CDR3 runs to 14 residues. Germline CDR1 is SGHTA and CDR2 is FQGNSA. CDR3: CASSFSGTNEKLFF. The DNA for the CDR3 is TGTGCCAGCAGCTTTTCCGGGACTAATGAAAAACTGTTTTTT.

V is TRBV28 and J is TRBJ2-7; D is unclear. Germline V gene sequence: CDR1 MDHEN, CDR2 SYDVKM. Trimming removed 5 bases from V and 5 bases from J, with 10 bases in between. The CDR3 runs 12 residues. CDR3 DNA sequence: TGTGCCAGCAGTCGCCTAGGAGACGAGCAGTACTTC. Residues: CASSRLGDEQYF. The whole variable domain, remainder taken from reference TRBV28 and TRBJ2-7, is DVKVTQSSRYLVKRTGEKVFLECVQDMDHENMFWYRQDPGLGLRLIYFSYDVKMKEKGDIPEGYSVSREKKERFSLILESASTNQTSMYLCASSRLGDEQYFGPGTRLTVT.

This CDR3 is CASSLGLARSTDTQYF. In DNA, the CDR3 is TGTGCCAGCAGCCTTGGTCTAGCGCGCAGCACAGATACGCAGTATTTT. This sequence joins TRBV9 and TRBJ2-3; tentatively, D is TRBD2 (6 bases). CDR3 length: 16 amino acids. Germline CDR1 is SGDLS and CDR2 is YYNGEE. The V end lost 4 bases, the J end lost 0 bases, and 15 bases lay between the germline ends.

The CDR3 region is CASSEWDFTGELFF. The CDR3, as DNA: TGTGCCAGCAGCGAGTGGGACTTCACCGGGGAGCTGTTTTTT. The chain couples TRBV9 to TRBJ2-2; D is perhaps TRBD2 (6 bases). Per the germline V gene, CDR1 is SGDLS and CDR2 is YYNGEE. V shed 3 bases and J shed 4 bases, with 10 bases lying between them. This CDR3 is 14 amino acids long. Full variable domain (missing parts from reference TRBV9 and TRBJ2-2): DSGVTQTPKHLITATGQRVTLRCSPRSGDLSVYWYQQSLDQGLQFLIQYYNGEERAKGNILERFSAQQFPDLHSELNLSSLELGDSALYFCASSEWDFTGELFFGEGSRLTVL.

The CDR3 reads CASNSQGFLETQYF. CDR3 nucleotides: TGTGCCAGCAACTCACAGGGGTTTCTGGAGACCCAGTACTTC. The chain is built from TRBV6-6 and TRBJ2-5; 7 bases are shared with TRBD1. Germline CDR1 reads MNHNY; CDR2 reads SVGAGI (reference sequence). After removal of 7 bases from V and 5 bases from J, the junction contained 10 bases not matched to a gene. This CDR3 is built from 14 residues.

This chain links TRBV2 with TRBJ2-5; D remains unclear. CDR1 SNHLY and CDR2 FYNNEI come from the germline V gene. The CDR3 runs 13 residues. V lost 2 bases, J lost 2 bases, and 6 bases lay in between. Here the CDR3 DNA reads TGTGCCAGCAGTGAACACGGGCAAGAGACCCAGTACTTC. Translating it yields CASSEHGQETQYF.

This rearrangement joins TRBV28 to TRBJ1-5, with no clear D. Germline loops: CDR1 MDHEN, CDR2 SYDVKM. The V gene lost 3 bases and the J gene lost 7 bases, with 16 bases spanning the gap. CDR3 length equals 15 residues. CDR3 sequence (DNA): TGTGCCAGCAGTTTCTACAGTGGAAGGCGACAGCCCCAGCATTTT. Translation: CASSFYSGRRQPQHF.

CDR3 loop: CASSLGAAQPQHF. In nucleotides, the CDR3 is TGTGCCAGCTCCCTTGGGGCAGCACAGCCCCAGCATTTT. The J gene is TRBJ1-5, the V gene TRBV9, with a tentative D call TRBD1 (5 bases). This CDR3 is built from 13 residues. Trimming cost V 7 bases and J 7 bases, with 15 bases left between them. Germline V CDR1 and CDR2: SGDLS, YYNGEE.

This rearrangement joins TRBV18 to TRBJ2-2; possibly TRBD1 for D (6 bases). CDR1 KGHSH and CDR2 LQKENI come from the germline V gene. Deletions cut 1 base from V and 5 bases from J, with 20 bases between. This CDR3 comprises 18 residues. CDR3 in DNA: TGTGCCAGCTCACCACGTTTAGGGACAAGCTGGGCTACCGGGGAGCTGTTTTTT. It codes for CASSPRLGTSWATGELFF.

This chain connects TRBV7-9 to TRBJ2-7; 7 nucleotides line up with TRBD2. This CDR3 comprises 16 residues. V was clipped by 5 bases and J by 4 bases; unmatched bases: 14. Germline V CDR1 and CDR2: SEHNR, FQNEAQ (reference sequence). The CDR3 is CASSGAEGGGGYEQYF. CDR3 in DNA: TGTGCCAGCAGCGGTGCGGAGGGTGGGGGGGGATACGAGCAGTACTTC.

This clone was seen a few times. The chain employs TRBV6-6 and TRBJ2-1, with D maybe TRBD1 (5 bases). The germline gives CDR1 MNHNY, CDR2 SVGAGI (reference sequence). V was trimmed by 4 bases and J by 4 bases, leaving 11 bases between them. This CDR3 is built from 14 residues. CDR3 sequence: CASSFSRVYNEQFF. The CDR3 bases are TGTGCCAGCAGTTTCTCCAGGGTTTACAATGAGCAGTTCTTC.

A single count supports this clone. The chain couples TRBV2 to TRBJ2-5; D gene unclear. The DNA end is a closer match to TRBJ2-7, so the J assignment may be wrong. The CDR3 is made up of 13 amino acids. Germline CDR1 and CDR2: SNHLY and FYNNEI. DNA of the CDR3: TGTGCCAGCACCCCAGCGAACTTCTACGAGCAGTACTTC. It yields the protein CASTPANFYEQYF.

This chain connects TRBV5-8 to TRBJ1-2, with D perhaps matching TRBD1 (6 bases). Germline lookup yields CDR1 SGHTS and CDR2 YDEGEE. V lost 4 bases and J lost 6, with 19 bases in between. This CDR3 has 15 residues. The CDR3: CASSKHQGSSDGYTF. DNA of the CDR3: TGTGCCAGCAGCAAACATCAGGGGTCATCGGATGGCTACACCTTC. The variable domain in full, completed from reference TRBV5-8 and TRBJ1-2, reads EAGVTQSPTHLIKTRGQQATLRCSPISGHTSVYWYQQALGLGLQFLLWYDEGEERNRGNFPPRFSGRQFPNYSSELNVNALELEDSALYLCASSKHQGSSDGYTFGSGTRLTVV.

The chain carries TRBV6-5 and TRBJ1-1; D unclear. V gave up 2 bases and J gave up 6 bases, with 16 bases separating them. The CDR3 runs 15 residues. The germline V gene encodes CDR1 MNHEY and CDR2 SVGAGI. CDR3 sequence reads: CASSYEATRDAEAFF. For the CDR3, the DNA is TGTGCCAGCAGTTACGAGGCCACCCGAGACGCTGAAGCTTTCTTT.

In DNA form, the CDR3 reads TGTGCCAGTAGTGCGTACAGGGGTGCGGGCTATGGCTACACCTTC. Translation gives CASSAYRGAGYGYTF. The genes are TRBV19 and TRBJ1-2; 7 nucleotides agree with TRBD1. There are 15 residues in the CDR3. J gave up 4 bases and V 5 bases, and 10 bases lay outside the gene matches. Germline V gene lookup returns CDR1 LNHDA and CDR2 SQIVND (reference sequence).

The V and J genes are TRBV7-2 and TRBJ1-2, with TRBD1 as a possible D gene (5 bases). V lost 1 base to trimming and J lost 3 bases, with 12 bases between them. In germline, CDR1 is SGHTA, CDR2 FQGNSA. This CDR3 comprises 15 residues. The CDR3 DNA sequence: TGTGCCAGCAGCTTAGAGGCGGGGCGCCACTATGGCTACACCTTC. Translating it yields CASSLEAGRHYGYTF.

V is TRBV4-1 and J is TRBJ2-1, with 7 bases aligning to TRBD2. Per the germline V gene, CDR1 is MGHRA and CDR2 is YSYEKL. The V gene end was trimmed by 4 bases and the J gene end by 4 bases; junction bases not matched to a gene: 7. This CDR3 region has 15 residues. The CDR3 region has the DNA TGCGCCAGCAGCCTGGGGCTAGCGGTTTACAATGAGCAGTTCTTC. It specifies CASSLGLAVYNEQFF.

The table lists this clone with a count of one. V gene TRBV19 combines with J gene TRBJ1-5; 7 bases fit TRBD1. The CDR3 covers 15 residues. Germline V gives CDR1 LNHDA, CDR2 SQIVND (reference sequence). Trimming cost V 3 bases and J 7 bases; bases outside gene matches: 9. In DNA form, the CDR3 reads TGTGCCAGTAGTATCCTCGACAGGGCGGGCCAGCCCCAGCATTTT. Protein sequence: CASSILDRAGQPQHF.

This clone was detected a few times. The CDR3 DNA follows: TGCGCCAGCAGCTTGAGGGGAGACAGGGGCCAGGGAGATACGCAGTATTTT. Translation gives CASSLRGDRGQGDTQYF. The chain uses TRBV5-1 and TRBJ2-3; 8 bases line up with TRBD1. Germline CDR1 SGHRS, CDR2 YFSETQ. Trimming cost V 1 base and J 5 bases; bases outside gene matches: 12. This CDR3 has 17 amino acids.

This rearrangement joins TRBV5-4 to TRBJ2-5; D possibly corresponds to TRBD1 (6 bases). Trimming removed 8 bases from V and 0 bases from J, with 11 bases in between. The length of the CDR3 is 13 residues. Germline V lookup: CDR1 SGHNT, CDR2 YYREEE (reference sequence). The CDR3 DNA reads as TGTGCCAGTAACAGGGCGGACCAAGAGACCCAGTACTTC. The encoded protein is CASNRADQETQYF.

The chain joins TRBV28 to TRBJ2-7; D not resolved. V shed 2 bases and J shed 7 bases, with 15 bases lying between them. Germline V gives CDR1 MDHEN, CDR2 SYDVKM. The CDR3 runs 14 residues. CDR3 in DNA: TGTGCCAGCAGTTTAGGGCGCCTCAGGTGGGAGCAGTACTTC. It specifies CASSLGRLRWEQYF.